The T cell receptor (beta chain) described here comes from a study of T cells after yellow fever vaccination. The study's findings and limits: Most primary-vaccination clones reappeared after the booster (around 95% CD4, approximately 88% CD8). Shared CD4/CD8 clonotypes were a small share, likely from convergent recombination.

TCRdb independently ran MiXCR on the 5' RACE reads; one entry per CDR3 protein. The sample yields about 230,000 distinct CDR3 sequences, around 6.7% seen once. The germline V gene encodes CDR1 SGHDN and CDR2 FVKESK. The CDR3 sequence is 12 residues long. With 3 bases removed from V and 3 bases from J, the gap between germline ends came to 5 bases. Notes on this clonotype: Its antigen remains unidentified.

Sequenced here: CD4+ T cells sorted from PBMCs, sampled on the day of the yellow fever booster vaccination. This sequence joins TRBV14 and TRBJ2-5; D call uncertain. This clonotype was obtained from a young man who received the YFV17D yellow fever vaccine. Written as DNA, the CDR3 is TGTGCCAGCAGCCACCCCAAAGAGACCCAGTACTTC. Protein sequence: CASSHPKETQYF.